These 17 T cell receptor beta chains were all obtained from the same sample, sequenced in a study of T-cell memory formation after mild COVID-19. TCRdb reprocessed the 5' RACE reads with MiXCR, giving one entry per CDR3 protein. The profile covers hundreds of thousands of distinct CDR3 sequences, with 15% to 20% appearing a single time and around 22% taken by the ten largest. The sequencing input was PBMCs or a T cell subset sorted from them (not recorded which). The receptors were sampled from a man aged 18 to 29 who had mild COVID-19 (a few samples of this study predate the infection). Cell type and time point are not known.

The CDR3 here is CSARVAGGPGETQYF. Written as DNA, the CDR3 is TGCAGTGCTAGAGTAGCGGGGGGACCCGGAGAGACCCAGTACTTC. The chain joins TRBV20-1 to TRBJ2-5, with 10 nucleotides matching TRBD2. Germline V lookup: CDR1 DFQATT, CDR2 SNEGSKA (reference sequence). V shed 1 base, J shed 4 bases, and the junction held 6 bases outside the gene matches. CDR3 length: 15 amino acids.

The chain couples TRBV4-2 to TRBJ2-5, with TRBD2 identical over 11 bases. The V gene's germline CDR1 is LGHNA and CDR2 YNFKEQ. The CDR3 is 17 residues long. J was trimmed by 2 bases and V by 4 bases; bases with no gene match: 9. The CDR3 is CASSPRPSSGGQETQYF. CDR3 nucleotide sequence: TGTGCCAGCAGCCCCCGCCCGTCTAGCGGGGGGCAAGAGACCCAGTACTTC.

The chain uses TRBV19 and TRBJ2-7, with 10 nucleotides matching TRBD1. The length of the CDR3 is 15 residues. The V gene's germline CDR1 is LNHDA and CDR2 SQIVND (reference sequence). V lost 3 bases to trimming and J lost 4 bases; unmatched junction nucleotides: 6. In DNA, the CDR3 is TGTGCCAGTAGTATGGGGGACAGGGGTTGGTACGAGCAGTACTTC. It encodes CASSMGDRGWYEQYF.

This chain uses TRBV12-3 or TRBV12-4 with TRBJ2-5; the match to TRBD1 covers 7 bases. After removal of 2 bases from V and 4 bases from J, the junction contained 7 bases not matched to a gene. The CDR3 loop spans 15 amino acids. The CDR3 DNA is TGTGCCAGCAGTTTAAACCCGACAGGGCGAGAGACCCAGTACTTC. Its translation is CASSLNPTGRETQYF.

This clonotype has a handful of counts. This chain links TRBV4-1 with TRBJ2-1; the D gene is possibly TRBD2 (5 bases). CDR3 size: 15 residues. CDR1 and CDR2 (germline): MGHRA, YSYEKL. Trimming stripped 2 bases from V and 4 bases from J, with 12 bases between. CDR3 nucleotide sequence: TGCGCCAGCAGCCAAAGGATTAGCGTTTACAATGAGCAGTTCTTC. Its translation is CASSQRISVYNEQFF.

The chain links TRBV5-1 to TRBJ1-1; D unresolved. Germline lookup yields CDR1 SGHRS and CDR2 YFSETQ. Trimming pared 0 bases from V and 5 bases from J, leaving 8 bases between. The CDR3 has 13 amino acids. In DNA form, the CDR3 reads TGCGCCAGCAGCTTGGTGGGGAGGACTGAAGCTTTCTTT. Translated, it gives CASSLVGRTEAFF.

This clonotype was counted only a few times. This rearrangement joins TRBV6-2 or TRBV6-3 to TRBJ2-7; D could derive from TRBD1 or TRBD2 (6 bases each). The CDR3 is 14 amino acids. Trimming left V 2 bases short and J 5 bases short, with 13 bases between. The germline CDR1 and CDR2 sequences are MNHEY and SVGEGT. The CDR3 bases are TGTGCCAGCAGTTACAGGGGGACGGGGGACGAGCAGTACTTC. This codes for CASSYRGTGDEQYF.

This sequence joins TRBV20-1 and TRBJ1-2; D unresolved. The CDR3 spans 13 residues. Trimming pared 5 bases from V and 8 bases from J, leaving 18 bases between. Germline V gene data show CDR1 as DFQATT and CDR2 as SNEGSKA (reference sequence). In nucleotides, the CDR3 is TGCAGTGCTTCTCTCCGGACGTTGAGGGGCTACACCTTC. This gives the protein CSASLRTLRGYTF.

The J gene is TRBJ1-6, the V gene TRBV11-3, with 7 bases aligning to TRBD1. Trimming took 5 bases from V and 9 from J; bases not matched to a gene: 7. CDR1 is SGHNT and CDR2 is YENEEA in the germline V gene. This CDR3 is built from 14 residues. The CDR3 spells CASSLTGYGSPLHF. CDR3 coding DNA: TGTGCCAGCAGCCTGACAGGGTATGGTTCACCCCTCCACTTT.

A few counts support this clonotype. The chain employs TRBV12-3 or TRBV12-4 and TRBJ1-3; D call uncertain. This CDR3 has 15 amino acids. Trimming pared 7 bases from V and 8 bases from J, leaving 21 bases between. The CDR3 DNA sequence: TGTGCCAGCAAAAACCCGGGTGGCGGTGACTACACCATATATTTT. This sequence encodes CASKNPGGGDYTIYF.

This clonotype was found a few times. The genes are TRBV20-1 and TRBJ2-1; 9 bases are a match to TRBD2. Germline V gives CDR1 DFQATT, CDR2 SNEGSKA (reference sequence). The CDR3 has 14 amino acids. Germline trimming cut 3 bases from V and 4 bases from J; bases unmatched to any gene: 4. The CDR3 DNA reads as TGCAGTGCTAGGGAGCGGGGGGTATACAATGAGCAGTTCTTC. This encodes CSARERGVYNEQFF.

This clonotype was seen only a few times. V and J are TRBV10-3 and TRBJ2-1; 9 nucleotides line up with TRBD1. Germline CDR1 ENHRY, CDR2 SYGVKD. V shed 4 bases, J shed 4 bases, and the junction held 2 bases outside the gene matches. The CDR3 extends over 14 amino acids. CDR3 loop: CAISGQGVYNEQFF. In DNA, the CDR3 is TGTGCCATCAGTGGACAGGGGGTGTACAATGAGCAGTTCTTC.

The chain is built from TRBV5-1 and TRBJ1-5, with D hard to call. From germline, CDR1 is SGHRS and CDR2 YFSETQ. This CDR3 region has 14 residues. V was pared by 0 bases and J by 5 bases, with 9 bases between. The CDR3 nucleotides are TGCGCCAGCAGCTTGGACAATCGGGATCAGCCCCAGCATTTT. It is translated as CASSLDNRDQPQHF.

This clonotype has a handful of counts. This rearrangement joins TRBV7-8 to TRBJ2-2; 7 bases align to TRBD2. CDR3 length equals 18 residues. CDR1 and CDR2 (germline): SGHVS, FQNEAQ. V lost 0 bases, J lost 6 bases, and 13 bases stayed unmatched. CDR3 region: CASSLARALSREAGELFF. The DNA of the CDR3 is TGTGCCAGCAGCTTAGCCCGGGCGTTGAGCCGGGAGGCCGGGGAGCTGTTTTTT.

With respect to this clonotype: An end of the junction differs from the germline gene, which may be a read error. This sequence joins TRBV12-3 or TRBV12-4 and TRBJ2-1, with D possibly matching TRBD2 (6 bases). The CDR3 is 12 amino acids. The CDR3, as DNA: TGTGCCAGCAGTTTAAGAGGGACTTCTAATAGCTTC. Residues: CASSLRGTSNSF.

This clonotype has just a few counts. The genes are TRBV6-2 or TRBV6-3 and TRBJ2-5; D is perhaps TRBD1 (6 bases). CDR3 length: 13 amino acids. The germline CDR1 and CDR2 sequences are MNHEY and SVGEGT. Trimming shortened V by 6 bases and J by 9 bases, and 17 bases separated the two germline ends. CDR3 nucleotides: TGTGCCAGCAGCTCGACAGGAGTGGGGGCCCAGTACTTC. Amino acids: CASSSTGVGAQYF.

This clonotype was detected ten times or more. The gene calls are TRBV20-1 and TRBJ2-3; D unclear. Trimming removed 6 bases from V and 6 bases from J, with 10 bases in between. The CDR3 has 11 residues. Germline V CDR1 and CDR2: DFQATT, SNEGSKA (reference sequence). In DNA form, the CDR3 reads TGCAGTGCCAGTAAGGGCGATACGCAGTATTTT. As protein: CSASKGDTQYF.